This entry lists 29 T cell receptor beta chains sequenced from one sample in a study of T cell responses to AZD1222 COVID-19 vaccine (dated by TCRdb to the early 2020s). The sample's time point label, in plain terms: about 28 days (+/-7) after the second vaccine dose. The library came from the immunoSEQ multiplex PCR assay. In its TCRdb copy, this immuneACCESS table keeps in-frame sequences only and misses some clones. Where compared with another copy, unresolved V genes explain less than half of these, and the others have no known cause. Across this sample there are about 140,000 clones, with 86% seen only once. The top ten constitute around 5% of the sample. Here the sequenced sample was peripheral blood, taken 28 days after the second AZD1222 dose. The receptor set was obtained from an adult who received the AZD1222 COVID-19 vaccine.

This clone was counted a single time. This chain connects TRBV7-2 to TRBJ2-1, with D perhaps matching TRBD1 (5 bases). Trimming took 1 base from V and 0 from J, leaving 10 bases between them. CDR3 size: 16 residues. Germline lookup yields CDR1 SGHTA and CDR2 FQGNSA. The CDR3 DNA is TGTGCCAGCAGCTTAGAAGGGGCAGTCTCCTACAATGAGCAGTTCTTC. It encodes CASSLEGAVSYNEQFF.

V is TRBV12-3 or TRBV12-4 and J is TRBJ1-2; TRBD1 matches at 7 bases. The length of the CDR3 is 11 residues. After removal of 8 bases from V and 8 bases from J, the junction contained 5 bases not matched to a gene. The CDR3 nucleotides are TGTGCCAGCGGTTACAGGGGAGGCTACACCTTC. Translated: CASGYRGGYTF.

The V and J genes are TRBV15 and TRBJ2-7; the match to TRBD1 covers 7 bases. V shed 0 bases, J shed 6 bases, and the junction held 8 bases outside the gene matches. The germline CDR1 and CDR2 sequences are LNHNV and YYDKDF (reference sequence). CDR3 size: 15 residues. CDR3 nucleotides: TGTGCCACCAGCAGAGATTCAGGGGGTAAAGCCGAGCAGTACTTC. Protein sequence: CATSRDSGGKAEQYF.

This chain links TRBV10-1 with TRBJ2-1; 8 bases are a match to TRBD1. Unmatched junction bases numbered 3, after V lost 2 bases and J lost 6 bases. Per germline, CDR1 WNHNN and CDR2 SYGVQD (reference sequence). This CDR3 has 14 amino acids. CDR3 protein: CASSEQDRANEQFF. The CDR3 DNA reads as TGCGCCAGCAGTGAGCAGGACAGGGCCAATGAGCAGTTCTTC.

The CDR3 is CASSQDSTGNIQYF. The CDR3 DNA reads as TGTGCCAGCAGCCAAGATAGTACCGGGAACATTCAGTACTTC. The chain is built from TRBV3-1 (or the pseudogene TRBV3-2) and TRBJ2-4; D not resolved. CDR1 and CDR2 (germline): LGHDT, YNNKEL (reference sequence). Trimming shortened V by 0 bases and J by 7 bases, and 10 bases separated the two germline ends. The CDR3 length is 14 residues.

The chain carries TRBV7-9 and TRBJ2-4, with 7 nucleotides matching TRBD1. Germline CDR1 is SEHNR and CDR2 is FQNEAQ (reference sequence). V lost 4 bases, J lost 0 bases, and 9 bases stayed unmatched. This CDR3 contains 17 residues. The CDR3 bases are TGTGCCAGCAGCTCAGACGGGACAGCTTTAGCCAAAAACATTCAGTACTTC. Protein product: CASSSDGTALAKNIQYF.

The chain carries TRBV30 and TRBJ2-3; D might be TRBD1 or TRBD2, each matching 5 bases. Trimming pared 1 base from V and 7 bases from J, leaving 15 bases between. This CDR3 is 14 amino acids long. CDR1 is GTSNPN, CDR2 SVGIG, per germline (reference sequence). CDR3 in amino acids: CAWSGRGHLNTQYF. The CDR3 DNA follows: TGTGCCTGGAGTGGCCGGGGCCATCTTAATACGCAGTATTTT.

This clone was picked up one time. The genes are TRBV11-3 and TRBJ2-5; D is ambiguous. Trimming cost V 8 bases and J 9 bases, with 10 bases left between them. CDR3 length: 10 amino acids. Germline values: CDR1 SGHNT, CDR2 YENEEA. In nucleotides, the CDR3 is TGTGCCAGCCCCCGTCGGCCCCAGTACTTC. It encodes CASPRRPQYF.

The V and J genes are TRBV19 and TRBJ1-5; TRBD1 agrees at 9 bases. J was trimmed by 1 base and V by 4 bases; bases with no gene match: 2. The germline V gene has CDR1 LNHDA and CDR2 SQIVND (reference sequence). The CDR3 length is 15 residues. CDR3 sequence (DNA): TGTGCCAGTAGTAGGGACAGGGAGAGCAATCAGCCCCAGCATTTT. It encodes CASSRDRESNQPQHF.

The CDR3 region has the DNA TGTGCCAGCGGTAGGGCGAACACTGAAGCTTTCTTT. Its protein product is CASGRANTEAFF. V gene TRBV6-5 combines with J gene TRBJ1-1; D remains ambiguous. Germline V gene sequence: CDR1 MNHEY, CDR2 SVGAGI. CDR3 size: 12 residues. V dropped 8 bases and J dropped 1 base, with 8 bases sitting between them.

The V and J genes are TRBV18 and TRBJ1-1; D is uncertain. V lost 5 bases and J 1 base, leaving 14 bases between the germline ends. The germline V gene has CDR1 KGHSH and CDR2 LQKENI. The CDR3 sequence is 15 residues long. The DNA of the CDR3 is TGTGCCAGCTCAGGGGTCGGGGTTACGAACACTGAAGCTTTCTTT. This sequence encodes CASSGVGVTNTEAFF.

V and J are TRBV5-1 and TRBJ2-6; 12 nucleotides match TRBD1. V was clipped by 0 bases and J by 0 bases; unmatched bases: 4. Germline CDR1 reads SGHRS; CDR2 reads YFSETQ. The length of the CDR3 is 19 residues. The CDR3: CASSLEGTGGYSGANVLTF. As DNA, the CDR3 is TGCGCCAGCAGCTTGGAGGGGACAGGGGGCTACTCTGGGGCCAACGTCCTGACTTTC.

The chain combines TRBV6-6 with TRBJ1-3; 10 bases match TRBD1. This CDR3 has 16 residues. The germline V gene encodes CDR1 MNHNY and CDR2 SVGAGI (reference sequence). V shed 5 bases and J 0 bases; nucleotides not matched to a gene: 4. This CDR3 reads CASSPRTGGSGNTIYF. The CDR3 region has the DNA TGTGCCAGCAGTCCACGGACAGGGGGCTCTGGAAACACCATATATTTT.

The chain couples TRBV18 to TRBJ2-7; 14 positions agree with TRBD2. Germline lookup yields CDR1 KGHSH and CDR2 LQKENI. Germline trimming cut 3 bases from V and 7 bases from J; bases unmatched to any gene: 5. This CDR3 contains 15 residues. CDR3 in DNA: TGTGCCAGCTCACCCCCGGGACTAGCGGGGGATGAGCAGTACTTC. This sequence encodes CASSPPGLAGDEQYF.

The chain uses TRBV28 and TRBJ1-1, with 7 nucleotides matching TRBD1. CDR3 length: 15 amino acids. V lost 10 bases to trimming and J lost 1 base; unmatched junction nucleotides: 12. Looked up from germline, CDR1 is MDHEN and CDR2 is SYDVKM. The CDR3 sequence is CAMSGTGQPNTEAFF. The CDR3 DNA reads TGTGCCATGTCCGGTACGGGACAGCCGAACACTGAAGCTTTCTTT.

V is TRBV7-2 and J is TRBJ1-1, with D perhaps TRBD1 (5 bases). The V gene lost 5 bases and the J gene lost 5 bases, with 15 bases spanning the gap. Per germline, CDR1 SGHTA and CDR2 FQGNSA. This CDR3 spans 14 amino acids. CDR3 nucleotide sequence: TGTGCCAGCAGCCTCCTGGGGCTAGGGACTGAAGCTTTCTTT. As protein: CASSLLGLGTEAFF. Complete variable domain (other parts from reference TRBV7-2 and TRBJ1-1): GAGVSQSPSNKVTEKGKDVELRCDPISGHTALYWYRQSLGQGLEFLIYFQGNSAPDKSGLPSDRFSAERTGGSVSTLTIQRTQQEDSAVYLCASSLLGLGTEAFFGQGTRLTVV.

This sequence joins TRBV18 and TRBJ1-1, with unresolved D. CDR3 length: 13 amino acids. Trimming pared 6 bases from V and 3 bases from J, leaving 11 bases between. CDR1 is KGHSH, CDR2 LQKENI, per germline. CDR3: CASSPSKDTEAFF. The CDR3 nucleotides are TGTGCCAGCTCCCCCAGCAAGGACACTGAAGCTTTCTTT.

This chain uses TRBV4-1 with TRBJ1-5; possible D gene TRBD1, 5 bases. V was cut by 0 bases and J by 4 bases, with 10 bases left in between. CDR1 MGHRA and CDR2 YSYEKL come from the germline V gene. The CDR3 has 15 amino acids. The CDR3 nucleotides are TGCGCCAGCAGCCAAGATTGGCAGGGAAATCAGCCCCAGCATTTT. Its translation: CASSQDWQGNQPQHF.

The chain couples TRBV6-4 to TRBJ2-6; D ambiguous. V lost 2 bases and J 0 bases, leaving 5 bases between the germline ends. Germline lookup yields CDR1 MRHNA and CDR2 SNTAGT. CDR3 size: 15 residues. CDR3 amino acids: CASSDRLSGANVLTF. CDR3 DNA sequence: TGTGCCAGCAGTGACAGACTCTCTGGGGCCAACGTCCTGACTTTC.

The chain links TRBV6-5 to TRBJ2-3; no clear D. CDR1 is MNHEY, CDR2 SVGAGI, per germline. This CDR3 is built from 13 residues. V dropped 5 bases and J dropped 0 bases, with 6 bases sitting between them. For the CDR3, the DNA is TGTGCCAGCAGTCGGACCAGCACAGATACGCAGTATTTT. This sequence encodes CASSRTSTDTQYF.

The chain recombines TRBV7-2 with TRBJ2-1; a possible D gene is TRBD2 (5 bases). V shed 0 bases and J shed 4 bases, with 10 bases lying between them. The CDR3 runs to 15 residues. Germline V gene sequence: CDR1 SGHTA, CDR2 FQGNSA. The CDR3 protein is CASSLAGVPYNEQFF. CDR3 coding DNA: TGTGCCAGCAGCTTAGCCGGGGTACCATACAATGAGCAGTTCTTC.

This clone was counted only a few times. The J gene is TRBJ1-5, the V gene TRBV21-1. TRBV21-1 is a recognized pseudogene. CDR3 length equals 15 residues. CDR3 bases: TGTGCCAGCACCCAAAATCGCGGTAACAATCAGCCCCAGCATTTT. Protein product: CASTQNRGNNQPQHF.

The chain links TRBV6-2 or TRBV6-3 to TRBJ2-7; D gene unclear. The V and J ends lost 2 bases and 3 bases respectively, with 8 bases between them. Germline V lookup: CDR1 MNHEY, CDR2 SVGEGT. The CDR3 loop spans 13 amino acids. The CDR3 loop reads CASSYGQLYEQYF. The CDR3 DNA reads TGTGCCAGCAGTTACGGGCAGCTCTACGAGCAGTACTTC.

The chain couples TRBV19 to TRBJ1-1; 9 nucleotides match TRBD1. The germline CDR1 and CDR2 sequences are LNHDA and SQIVND (reference sequence). The V segment lost 3 bases and the J segment 4 bases; nucleotides outside the gene matches: 9. The CDR3 totals 16 residues. The CDR3 DNA is TGTGCCAGTAGTATCCCTCGGACAGGGGCTGGCACTGAAGCTTTCTTT. Translated: CASSIPRTGAGTEAFF.

CDR3 sequence (DNA): TGTGCCAGCAGTATCGCCGGGACATACCTCTACACCTTC. Its protein product is CASSIAGTYLYTF. This chain joins TRBV6-5 and TRBJ1-2, with D possibly matching TRBD1 (6 bases). This CDR3 comprises 13 residues. Germline CDR1 MNHEY, CDR2 SVGAGI. Trimming stripped 5 bases from V and 10 bases from J, with 17 bases between.

This clone was observed once. The chain couples TRBV11-2 to TRBJ2-5, with 13 bases identical to TRBD2. The CDR3 has 16 residues. J gave up 0 bases and V 5 bases, and 3 bases lay outside the gene matches. Germline V gives CDR1 SGHAT, CDR2 FQNNGV. CDR3 sequence: CASSMGLAGNQETQYF. In DNA, the CDR3 is TGTGCCAGCAGCATGGGACTAGCGGGAAACCAAGAGACCCAGTACTTC.

The chain is built from TRBV5-1 and TRBJ1-1; 8 bases align to TRBD1. CDR3 length: 15 amino acids. With V trimmed by 0 bases and J by 5 bases, 6 bases remained unmatched. Germline CDR1 reads SGHRS; CDR2 reads YFSETQ. The CDR3 DNA reads TGCGCCAGCAGCTTGGATGGACAGGGCGAAACTGAAGCTTTCTTT. This translates into CASSLDGQGETEAFF.

The sample holds one count of this clone. V and J are TRBV5-6 and TRBJ2-5; no firm D call. This CDR3 spans 13 amino acids. Germline-derived CDR1 and CDR2 are SGHDT and YYEEEE. V was trimmed by 4 bases and J by 2 bases, leaving 9 bases between them. CDR3 bases: TGTGCCAGCAGCCTGGGCCGGCAAGAGACCCAGTACTTC. Translating gives CASSLGRQETQYF.

In this sample, this clone turned up a few times. The chain employs TRBV5-1 and TRBJ1-3, with a weak D call TRBD1 (5 bases). The germline V gene encodes CDR1 SGHRS and CDR2 YFSETQ. The CDR3 is made up of 15 amino acids. Trimming stripped 0 bases from V and 2 bases from J, with 9 bases between. The CDR3 spells CASSLGQGPGNTIYF. CDR3 coding DNA: TGCGCCAGCAGCTTGGGGCAGGGCCCTGGAAACACCATATATTTT.